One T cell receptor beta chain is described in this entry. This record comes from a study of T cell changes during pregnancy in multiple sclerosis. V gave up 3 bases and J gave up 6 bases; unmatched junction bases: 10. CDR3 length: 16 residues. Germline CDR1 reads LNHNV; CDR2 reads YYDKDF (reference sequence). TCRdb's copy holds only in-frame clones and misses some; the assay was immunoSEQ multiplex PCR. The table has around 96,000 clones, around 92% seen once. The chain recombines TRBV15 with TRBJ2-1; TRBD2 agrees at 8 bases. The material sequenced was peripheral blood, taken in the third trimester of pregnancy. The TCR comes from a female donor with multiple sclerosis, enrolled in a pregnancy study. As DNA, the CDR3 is TGTGCCACCAGCAGGGCTTCGGGACTAGTGGGCAATGAGCAGTTCTTC. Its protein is CATSRASGLVGNEQFF.